The T cell receptor (beta chain) described here comes from a study of post-analysis software for immune sequencing data. Across the whole study: Relapsing-remitting, secondary progressive and progressive-relapsing forms of multiple sclerosis all featured among disease courses.

In the case of this clonotype: Its cognate antigen is unknown.

Carried by the TCR beta cDNA libraries were unique molecular identifiers. Each sample of roughly 0.85 to 11 million input T cells yielded roughly 500,000 cDNA molecules, so each molecule approximated one T cell. One entry per CDR3 protein results from TCRdb running MiXCR on the PCR reads. Counted here are some 700,000 distinct CDR3 sequences, roughly three fifths occurring once; the ten biggest clones make up roughly 10%. Germline lookup yields CDR1 SGHTA and CDR2 FQGNSA. The CDR3 covers 16 residues. V gave up 3 bases and J gave up 0 bases, with 14 bases separating them. Study-wide findings and caveats: Controls had significantly higher normalized Chao1 diversity than multiple sclerosis patients. Analysis by F measure revealed that same-batch samples clustered strongly together. A few TRBV segments were significantly more frequent in patients than in controls. TRBV5-6, TRBV5-1 and TRBV20-1 were among these segments.

The rearrangement joins TRBV7-2 to TRBJ2-5; maybe TRBD1 (7 bases). This receptor was identified in a girl aged 2 to 10 with multiple sclerosis. Material for sequencing was blood. DNA for the CDR3: TGTGCCAGCAGCTTCCGCGGGACAGTTAACCAAGAGACCCAGTACTTC. This gives the protein CASSFRGTVNQETQYF.